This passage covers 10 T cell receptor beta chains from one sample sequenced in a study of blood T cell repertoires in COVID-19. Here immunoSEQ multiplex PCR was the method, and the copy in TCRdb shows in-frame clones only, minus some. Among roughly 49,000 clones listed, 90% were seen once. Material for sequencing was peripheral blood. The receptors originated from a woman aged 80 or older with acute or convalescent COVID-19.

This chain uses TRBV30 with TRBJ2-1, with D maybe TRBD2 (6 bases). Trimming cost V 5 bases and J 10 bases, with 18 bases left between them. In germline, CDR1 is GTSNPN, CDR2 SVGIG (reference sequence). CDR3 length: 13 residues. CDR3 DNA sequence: TGTGCCTGGCATGCTCTCCCCCTAGCGGAGCAGTTCTTC. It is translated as CAWHALPLAEQFF.

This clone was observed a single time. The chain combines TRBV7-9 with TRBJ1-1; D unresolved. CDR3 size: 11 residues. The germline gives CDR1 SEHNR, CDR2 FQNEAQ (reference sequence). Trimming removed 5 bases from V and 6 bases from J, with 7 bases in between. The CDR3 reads CASSPGAEAFF. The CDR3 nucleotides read TGTGCCAGCAGCCCCGGGGCTGAAGCTTTCTTT.

The CDR3 protein is CASSLFGGGTDTQYF. In nucleotides, the CDR3 is TGTGCCAGCAGTCTCTTCGGGGGGGGGACAGATACGCAGTATTTT. V and J are TRBV6-2 or TRBV6-3 and TRBJ2-3; 8 bases align to TRBD2. The V gene's germline CDR1 is MNHEY and CDR2 SVGEGT. The CDR3 extends over 15 amino acids. V lost 5 bases and J lost 3; bases outside the gene matches: 7.

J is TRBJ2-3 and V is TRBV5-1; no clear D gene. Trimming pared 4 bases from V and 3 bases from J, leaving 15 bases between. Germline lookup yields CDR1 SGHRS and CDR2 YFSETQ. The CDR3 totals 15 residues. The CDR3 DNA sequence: TGCGCCAGCAGCCTACGAACAGATCCAACAGATACGCAGTATTTT. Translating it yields CASSLRTDPTDTQYF.

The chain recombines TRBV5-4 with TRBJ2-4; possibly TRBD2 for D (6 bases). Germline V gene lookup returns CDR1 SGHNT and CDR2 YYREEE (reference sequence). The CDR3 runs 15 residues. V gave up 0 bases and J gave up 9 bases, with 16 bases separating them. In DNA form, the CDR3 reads TGTGCCAGCAGCTTGGATGCGGGGACCCCGCCCATTCAGTACTTC. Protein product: CASSLDAGTPPIQYF.

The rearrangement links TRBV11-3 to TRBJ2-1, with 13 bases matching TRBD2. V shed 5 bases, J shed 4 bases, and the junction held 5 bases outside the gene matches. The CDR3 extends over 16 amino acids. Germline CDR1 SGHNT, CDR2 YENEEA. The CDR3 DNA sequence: TGTGCCAGCAGCCACGGGGGACTAGCGGGATACAATGAGCAGTTCTTC. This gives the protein CASSHGGLAGYNEQFF.

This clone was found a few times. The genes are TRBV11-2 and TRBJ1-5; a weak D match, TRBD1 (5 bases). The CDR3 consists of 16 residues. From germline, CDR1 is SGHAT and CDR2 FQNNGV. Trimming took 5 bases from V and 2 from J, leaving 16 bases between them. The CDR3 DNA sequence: TGTGCCAGCAGCCGTGACCAGGGCGTAGGCAATCAGCCCCAGCATTTT. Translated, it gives CASSRDQGVGNQPQHF.

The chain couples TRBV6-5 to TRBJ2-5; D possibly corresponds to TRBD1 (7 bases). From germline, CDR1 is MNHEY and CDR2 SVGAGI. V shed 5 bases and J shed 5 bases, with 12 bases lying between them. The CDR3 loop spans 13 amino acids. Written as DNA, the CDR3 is TGTGCCAGCAGTCAACAGGGGAGGGAGACCCAGTACTTC. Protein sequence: CASSQQGRETQYF.

DNA for the CDR3: TGTGCCAGTAGCCAGGTGGGTAACTATGGCTACACCTTC. Protein sequence: CASSQVGNYGYTF. The chain combines TRBV19 with TRBJ1-2, with D hard to call. Germline V gene sequence: CDR1 LNHDA, CDR2 SQIVND (reference sequence). V lost 6 bases, J lost 1 base, and 9 bases lay in between. This CDR3 has 13 amino acids.

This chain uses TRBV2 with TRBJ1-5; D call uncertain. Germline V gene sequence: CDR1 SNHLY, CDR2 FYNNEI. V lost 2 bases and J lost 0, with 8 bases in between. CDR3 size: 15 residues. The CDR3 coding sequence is TGTGCCAGCAGTGAAATTCGGAGTAGCAATCAGCCCCAGCATTTT. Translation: CASSEIRSSNQPQHF.